This TCR beta chain was identified during a study of blood T cell repertoires in COVID-19. About the research overall: Some COVID-19 samples were acute and others convalescent; all came from the United States, Italy and Spain. PBMCs, B-cell-depleted T cells, or T cells were the source of the cDNA or gDNA that made up the material.

The CDR3 has 14 residues. V shed 2 bases and J shed 5 bases, with 10 bases lying between them. Germline V gene sequence: CDR1 SGHNT, CDR2 YYREEE (reference sequence). Profiling relied on immunoSEQ multiplex PCR, and the TCRdb table lists in-frame clones only, not all of them. Among 250,000 to 300,000 clones listed, 80% to 90% were seen once. The participants were between about 18 and 100 years old and came from 20 to 30 US areas. Assignments of participants to cohorts depended upon their own reported clinical history. In this sample, this clone turned up a few times. The rearrangement joins TRBV5-4 to TRBJ2-2; D is ambiguous. The material sequenced was PBMCs or T cells enriched from blood (not recorded which). The sequence came from a young man with acute COVID-19. For the CDR3, the DNA is TGTGCCAGCAGCTTCCTAGAAGGTACCGGGGAGCTGTTTTTT. The encoded protein is CASSFLEGTGELFF.